The next 29 T cell receptor beta chains were all read from a single sample in a study of vaccination and CD4 T cells after COVID-19. CD4+ T cells that had been cultured provided DNA sequenced with the Oncomine TCR Beta short-read assay. TCRdb passed the PCR reads through MiXCR, listing each CDR3 protein once. The data contain some 10,000 distinct CDR3 sequences, around 59% of them singletons. Their recognized antigens are unknown. Indicated treatment: roughly 10-day PBMC culture with coronavirus spike peptide pools or control peptides (ViraFEST assay). Gathered ahead of the COVID-19 pandemic (2011-2018) were the CD4+ T cells of the unexposed donor. Sequencing was carried out using CD4+ T cells from blood, cultured in vitro. Receptor source: a human donor in good health.

The CDR3 protein is CASSLGTPNYGYTF. CDR3 nucleotides: TGTGCCAGCAGCCTCGGAACCCCTAACTATGGCTACACCTTC. This sequence joins TRBV12-3 or TRBV12-4 and TRBJ1-2; D gene unclear. The CDR3 totals 14 residues. Trimming stripped 6 bases from V and 0 bases from J, with 11 bases between.

The rearrangement uses TRBV7-6 and TRBJ1-5; D not resolved. From germline, CDR1 is SGHVS and CDR2 FNYEAQ. V gave up 0 bases and J gave up 5 bases, with 5 bases separating them. There are 13 residues in the CDR3. CDR3 sequence: CASSLALDQPQHF. The CDR3, as DNA: TGTGCCAGCAGCTTAGCGCTAGATCAGCCCCAGCATTTT.

This chain uses TRBV12-3 or TRBV12-4 with TRBJ2-7, with TRBD1 matching over 8 bases. The CDR3 covers 12 residues. V trimming: 1 base; J trimming: 9 bases; junction bases outside the gene matches: 2. This chain's CDR3 is CASSLVGQGQYF. The CDR3 nucleotides are TGTGCCAGCAGTTTAGTTGGACAGGGGCAGTACTTC.

This clonotype came up once. The gene calls are TRBV19 and TRBJ2-2; D ambiguous. V gave up 6 bases and J gave up 6 bases, with 14 bases separating them. Germline V gene data show CDR1 as LNHDA and CDR2 as SQIVND (reference sequence). The length of the CDR3 is 14 residues. The chain's CDR3 is CASRAADRAGELFF. The DNA of the CDR3 is TGTGCCAGTAGGGCGGCAGATCGGGCCGGGGAGCTGTTTTTT.

This clonotype was observed a single time. This rearrangement joins TRBV25-1 to TRBJ1-1; D remains unclear. The V gene lost 1 base and the J gene lost 5 bases, with 8 bases spanning the gap. The CDR3 spans 13 residues. Looked up from germline, CDR1 is MGHDK and CDR2 is SYGVNS. Here the CDR3 reads CASSELWGTEAFF. CDR3 DNA sequence: TGTGCCAGCAGTGAATTATGGGGAACTGAAGCTTTCTTT.

V gene TRBV19 combines with J gene TRBJ2-5; TRBD2 is a possible D gene (5 bases). V was cut by 3 bases and J by 5 bases, with 13 bases left in between. Germline CDR1 is LNHDA and CDR2 is SQIVND (reference sequence). The CDR3 is made up of 14 amino acids. The CDR3 protein is CASSILGREETQYF. The CDR3 region has the DNA TGTGCCAGTAGTATCCTGGGAAGGGAGGAGACCCAGTACTTC.

The chain uses TRBV7-9 and TRBJ1-1; 10 bases align to TRBD1. Per germline, CDR1 SEHNR and CDR2 FQNEAQ (reference sequence). The CDR3 sequence is 14 residues long. The trim removed 5 bases at V and 3 bases at J, leaving 3 bases unmatched. DNA of the CDR3: TGTGCCAGCAGCCCGACAGGGGGCGACACTGAAGCTTTCTTT. Its protein product is CASSPTGGDTEAFF.

In this sample, this clonotype turned up a few times. V gene TRBV6-1 combines with J gene TRBJ1-2; 8 nucleotides agree with TRBD1. The CDR3 has 14 residues. CDR1 and CDR2 (germline): MNHNS, SASEGT. With 5 bases clipped from V and 7 bases from J, the junction kept 9 bases outside the gene matches. The CDR3 sequence: CASSTKQGVSGYTF. The CDR3 region has the DNA TGTGCCAGCAGTACTAAACAGGGGGTCTCTGGCTACACCTTC.

V usage is TRBV6-2 or TRBV6-3 and J usage is TRBJ2-7; 7 nucleotides agree with TRBD1. The CDR3 loop spans 15 amino acids. Unmatched junction bases numbered 8, after V lost 4 bases and J lost 2 bases. Germline values: CDR1 MNHEY, CDR2 SVGEGT. CDR3 loop: CASSSLGTEPYEQYF. In DNA, the CDR3 is TGTGCCAGCAGTTCTCTTGGGACAGAACCCTACGAGCAGTACTTC.

This clonotype was counted between two and nine times. The V and J genes are TRBV20-1 and TRBJ2-3; TRBD2 matches 10 bases. The CDR3 covers 17 residues. After removal of 6 bases from V and 1 base from J, the junction contained 13 bases not matched to a gene. Looked up from germline, CDR1 is DFQATT and CDR2 is SNEGSKA (reference sequence). For the CDR3, the DNA is TGCAGTGCCAGACCCCCCAAGCGGGGGGGGGGCACAGATACGCAGTATTTT. This sequence encodes CSARPPKRGGGTDTQYF.

The chain has TRBV11-2 and TRBJ1-1, with 9 bases matching TRBD1. J was trimmed by 1 base and V by 4 bases; bases with no gene match: 4. Germline V CDR1 and CDR2: SGHAT, FQNNGV. The CDR3 consists of 15 residues. Here the CDR3 reads CASSSTGGRNTEAFF. CDR3 DNA sequence: TGTGCCAGCAGCTCCACAGGGGGCAGGAACACTGAAGCTTTCTTT.

The V gene is TRBV7-9, the J gene TRBJ1-1, with D perhaps matching TRBD1 (5 bases). Trimming took 2 bases from V and 6 from J, leaving 10 bases between them. CDR3 size: 13 residues. Germline V CDR1 and CDR2: SEHNR, FQNEAQ (reference sequence). CDR3 protein: CASSLTGMPEAFF. Written as DNA, the CDR3 is TGTGCCAGCAGCTTAACAGGCATGCCTGAAGCTTTCTTT.

The chain links TRBV5-1 to TRBJ2-7; 8 positions agree with TRBD1. The germline CDR1 and CDR2 sequences are SGHRS and YFSETQ. With V trimmed by 7 bases and J by 4 bases, 4 bases remained unmatched. The CDR3 sequence is 12 residues long. CDR3 loop: CASAGGSYEQYF. CDR3 nucleotide sequence: TGCGCCAGCGCAGGGGGCTCGTACGAGCAGTACTTC. The full variable domain, with the rest looked up from reference TRBV5-1 and TRBJ2-7, is KAGVTQTPRYLIKTRGQQVTLSCSPISGHRSVSWYQQTPGQGLQFLFEYFSETQRNKGNFPGRFSGRQFSNSRSEMNVSTLELGDSALYLCASAGGSYEQYFGPGTRLTVT.

The chain employs TRBV20-1 and TRBJ1-5; D might be TRBD1 (6 bases). V was shortened by 1 base and J by 3 bases, with 22 bases between the two germline ends. The V gene's germline CDR1 is DFQATT and CDR2 SNEGSKA (reference sequence). The CDR3 covers 18 residues. The CDR3 here is CSARGGPGHHTFNQPQHF. CDR3 DNA sequence: TGCAGTGCTAGAGGCGGTCCGGGACACCACACCTTCAATCAGCCCCAGCATTTT.

The CDR3: CASTRPPDGYTF. In DNA form, the CDR3 reads TGTGCCAGCACCCGCCCCCCAGATGGCTACACCTTC. The chain is built from TRBV28 and TRBJ1-2; no clear D. Germline values: CDR1 MDHEN, CDR2 SYDVKM. Trimming cost V 7 bases and J 6 bases, with 12 bases left between them. The CDR3 runs 12 residues.

J is TRBJ2-7 and V is TRBV6-1, with D unresolved. The germline CDR1 and CDR2 sequences are MNHNS and SASEGT. V lost 3 bases to trimming and J lost 4 bases, with 16 bases between them. The CDR3 is 15 residues long. Written as DNA, the CDR3 is TGTGCCAGCAGTGATCGGGCCCTGTGGGGTTACGAGCAGTACTTC. Encoded protein: CASSDRALWGYEQYF.

CDR3 residues: CASSSLDGNQPQHF. The CDR3 nucleotides are TGTGCCAGCAGTTCCCTTGACGGAAATCAGCCCCAGCATTTT. The chain links TRBV27 to TRBJ1-5; no clear D gene. CDR1 and CDR2 from the germline V gene are MNHEY and SMNVEV (reference sequence). The CDR3 runs 14 residues. Trimming shortened V by 4 bases and J by 4 bases, and 11 bases separated the two germline ends.

The chain uses TRBV20-1 and TRBJ1-5; the D gene is possibly TRBD1 (5 bases). V was cut by 5 bases and J by 4 bases, with 18 bases left in between. Germline V gene sequence: CDR1 DFQATT, CDR2 SNEGSKA (reference sequence). CDR3 size: 15 residues. The CDR3 DNA reads TGCAGTGCTCCCCTAGTGGGGACGGCGAATCAGCCCCAGCATTTT. Amino acids: CSAPLVGTANQPQHF.

The chain carries TRBV2 and TRBJ1-5; D gene uncertain. V was trimmed by 1 base and J by 0 bases, leaving 10 bases between them. CDR3 length: 16 residues. Germline lookup yields CDR1 SNHLY and CDR2 FYNNEI. CDR3 protein: CASSEESVYSNQPQHF. DNA of the CDR3: TGTGCCAGCAGTGAAGAATCAGTTTATAGCAATCAGCCCCAGCATTTT.

The chain employs TRBV19 and TRBJ2-7; D may be TRBD2 (5 bases). The CDR3 runs to 14 residues. The V gene's germline CDR1 is LNHDA and CDR2 SQIVND (reference sequence). Trimming removed 4 bases at V and 1 base at J, with 11 bases between. The chain's CDR3 is CASSTSRESYEQYF. Here the CDR3 DNA reads TGTGCCAGTAGTACCTCGAGGGAATCCTACGAGCAGTACTTC.

This clonotype appeared a single time. The V call is TRBV7-2, the J call TRBJ2-7, with D perhaps given as TRBD1 or TRBD2 (6 bases each). Germline CDR1 SGHTA, CDR2 FQGNSA. The V gene lost 1 base and the J gene lost 7 bases, with 20 bases spanning the gap. The CDR3 spans 16 residues. Written as DNA, the CDR3 is TGTGCCAGCAGCTTAGGGGCCGTACAGGGACTTGGGGAGCAGTACTTC. Amino acids: CASSLGAVQGLGEQYF.

V and J are TRBV12-3 or TRBV12-4 and TRBJ2-2; D gene unclear. The ends were cut back, 5 bases at V and 4 bases at J, with 11 bases in the middle. The CDR3 length is 14 residues. Written as DNA, the CDR3 is TGTGCCAGCAGTCCCGGTGCGTTCACCGGGGAGCTGTTTTTT. This codes for CASSPGAFTGELFF.

The J gene is TRBJ1-2, the V gene TRBV6-5; 7 nucleotides line up with TRBD1. CDR3 length equals 14 residues. J lost 2 bases, V lost 2 bases, and 2 bases had no gene match. Germline V lookup: CDR1 MNHEY, CDR2 SVGAGI. The CDR3 nucleotides are TGTGCCAGCAGTTACAGGGGGCGAAACTATGGCTACACCTTC. Residues: CASSYRGRNYGYTF.

The chain employs TRBV19 and TRBJ2-5, with D perhaps matching TRBD1 or TRBD2 (5 bases each). The CDR3 covers 18 residues. The germline CDR1 and CDR2 sequences are LNHDA and SQIVND (reference sequence). Between the trimmed V and J ends, which lost 4 bases and 5 bases, there was a span of 26 bases. The DNA for the CDR3 is TGTGCCAGTAGTAGGGGCCCCGGGGTTGGAGCTCGTCGGGAGACCCAGTACTTC. This sequence encodes CASSRGPGVGARRETQYF.

The genes are TRBV10-3 and TRBJ1-4; 11 nucleotides match TRBD1. V shed 10 bases, J shed 3 bases, and the junction held 7 bases outside the gene matches. The CDR3 totals 15 residues. From germline, CDR1 is ENHRY and CDR2 SYGVKD. The CDR3 loop reads CATSGQGAANEKLFF. Here the CDR3 DNA reads TGTGCCACAAGCGGACAGGGGGCGGCTAATGAAAAACTGTTTTTT.

The chain employs TRBV5-1 and TRBJ2-3; D assignment may be TRBD1 or TRBD2 (5 bases each). The V end was cut by 5 bases, the J end by 3 bases, with 13 bases between. The germline V gene encodes CDR1 SGHRS and CDR2 YFSETQ. The CDR3 runs to 14 residues. The DNA of the CDR3 is TGCGCCAGCAGTGGCGGCGAGGGGACAGATACGCAGTATTTT. Encoded protein: CASSGGEGTDTQYF. The whole variable domain, remainder taken from reference TRBV5-1 and TRBJ2-3, is KAGVTQTPRYLIKTRGQQVTLSCSPISGHRSVSWYQQTPGQGLQFLFEYFSETQRNKGNFPGRFSGRQFSNSRSEMNVSTLELGDSALYLCASSGGEGTDTQYFGPGTRLTVL.

This clonotype was detected only a few times. The chain employs TRBV6-5 and TRBJ2-3, with TRBD2 matching 13 bases. CDR3 length equals 18 residues. The junction had 7 bases not matched to a gene; V was cut back by 2 bases and J by 2 bases. Germline V gives CDR1 MNHEY, CDR2 SVGAGI. CDR3: CASSYDPGLAGFTDTQYF. The CDR3 bases are TGTGCCAGCAGTTACGACCCGGGACTAGCGGGGTTCACAGATACGCAGTATTTT.

The chain employs TRBV20-1 and TRBJ2-7, with 9 bases matching TRBD1. V lost 2 bases to trimming and J lost 7 bases; unmatched junction nucleotides: 15. The CDR3 extends over 16 amino acids. CDR1 is DFQATT and CDR2 is SNEGSKA in the germline V gene (reference sequence). For the CDR3, the DNA is TGCAGTGCTAGATCCCGGATAAGGACAGGGGTGAGGGAGCAGTACTTC. Amino acid sequence: CSARSRIRTGVREQYF.

The gene calls are TRBV7-2 and TRBJ2-3, with D perhaps assigned TRBD1 or TRBD2 (6 bases each). Trimming removed 5 bases from V and 2 bases from J, with 14 bases in between. Looked up from germline, CDR1 is SGHTA and CDR2 is FQGNSA. This CDR3 is built from 15 residues. CDR3 nucleotides: TGTGCCAGCAGCCCCGTCGGGGGCGTCACAGATACGCAGTATTTT. Protein product: CASSPVGGVTDTQYF.